This TCR beta chain originates from a study of blood T cell repertoires in COVID-19. Background on the study: PBMCs, B-cell-depleted T cells, or T cells provided the cDNA or gDNA that made up the material.

This clone was counted once. The V and J ends lost 4 bases and 8 bases, in that order; junction bases with no gene match: 6. Germline CDR1 SGHDN, CDR2 FVKESK. There are 13 residues in the CDR3. TCRdb keeps only in-frame clones here, not all; method: immunoSEQ multiplex PCR. Of 150,000 or so clones in the sample, roughly nine tenths are singletons; the top ten hold roughly 4%. Sequencing input: PBMCs or T cells enriched from blood (not recorded which). The origin of this receptor is a woman between 35 and 50 years old who had been exposed to COVID-19. The chain carries TRBV14 and TRBJ1-2; 8 bases align to TRBD1. The CDR3 loop reads CASSPDRARGYTF. The CDR3 nucleotides are TGTGCCAGCAGCCCGGACAGGGCGCGGGGCTACACCTTC.